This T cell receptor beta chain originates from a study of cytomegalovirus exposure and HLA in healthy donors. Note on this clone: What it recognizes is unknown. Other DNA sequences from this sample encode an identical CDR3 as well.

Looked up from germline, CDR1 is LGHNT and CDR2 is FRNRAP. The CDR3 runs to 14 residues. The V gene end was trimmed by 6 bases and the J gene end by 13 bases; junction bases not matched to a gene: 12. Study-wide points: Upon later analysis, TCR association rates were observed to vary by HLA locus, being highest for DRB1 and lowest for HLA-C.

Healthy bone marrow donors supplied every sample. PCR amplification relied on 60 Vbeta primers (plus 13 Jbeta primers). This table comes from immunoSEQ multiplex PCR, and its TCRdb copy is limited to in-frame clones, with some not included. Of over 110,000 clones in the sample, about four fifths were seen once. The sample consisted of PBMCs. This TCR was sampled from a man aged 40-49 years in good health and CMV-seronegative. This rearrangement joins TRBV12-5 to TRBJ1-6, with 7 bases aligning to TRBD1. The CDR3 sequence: CASGLTGEQSPLHF. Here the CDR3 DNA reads TGTGCTAGTGGCTTAACAGGGGAGCAATCCCCCCTCCACTTT. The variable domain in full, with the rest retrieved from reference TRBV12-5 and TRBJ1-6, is DARVTQTPRHKVTEMGQEVTMRCQPILGHNTVFWYRQTMMQGLELLAYFRNRAPLDDSGMPKDRFSAEMPDATLATLKIQPSEPRDSAVYFCASGLTGEQSPLHFGNGTRLTVT.